This T cell receptor (beta chain) originates from a study of shared clonotypes between healthy human individuals. The junction had 8 bases not matched to a gene; V was cut back by 5 bases and J by 8 bases. The germline CDR1 and CDR2 sequences are LNHDA and SQIVND (reference sequence). The CDR3 contains 13 residues. The CD4+ fraction was divided into a CD45RA+ naive subset and a CD45RA-negative memory subset. Profiling relied on immunoSEQ multiplex PCR, and the TCRdb table lists in-frame clones only, not all of them. Of some 1 million clones in the sample, under 80% were seen once. The material sequenced was memory CD4+ T cells sorted from blood. Subset in this sample: CD45RA-negative fraction. The rearrangement links TRBV19 to TRBJ1-2, with 7 bases matching TRBD1. The clonotype was recovered from a man between 18 and 29 years old in good health. In DNA form, the CDR3 reads TGTGCCAGTAGTCCGAGGGACAGACCAGGCTACACCTTC. Translated, it gives CASSPRDRPGYTF.